The present T cell receptor beta chain was sequenced within a study of T cell responses to AZD1222 COVID-19 vaccine. Assay used: immunoSEQ multiplex PCR; TCRdb lists only in-frame clones, some missing. The table lists about 42,000 clones, approximately 80% of them singletons. The germline V and J ends were trimmed by 1 base and 6 bases, with 13 bases remaining between them. Per germline, CDR1 SGHKS and CDR2 YYEKEE (reference sequence). CDR3 length equals 15 residues. The receptor was derived from an adult who received the AZD1222 COVID-19 vaccine. The chain carries TRBV5-5 and TRBJ1-4; perhaps TRBD1 as D (5 bases). The sample in question was peripheral blood, obtained 28 days after the second AZD1222 dose. The CDR3 loop is CASSLFGGIHEKLFF. CDR3 coding DNA: TGTGCCAGCAGCTTGTTTGGGGGGATTCATGAAAAACTGTTTTTT. The whole variable domain, remainder taken from reference TRBV5-5 and TRBJ1-4, is DAGVTQSPTHLIKTRGQQVTLRCSPISGHKSVSWYQQVLGQGPQFIFQYYEKEERGRGNFPDRFSARQFPNYSSELNVNALLLGDSALYLCASSLFGGIHEKLFFGSGTQLSVL.